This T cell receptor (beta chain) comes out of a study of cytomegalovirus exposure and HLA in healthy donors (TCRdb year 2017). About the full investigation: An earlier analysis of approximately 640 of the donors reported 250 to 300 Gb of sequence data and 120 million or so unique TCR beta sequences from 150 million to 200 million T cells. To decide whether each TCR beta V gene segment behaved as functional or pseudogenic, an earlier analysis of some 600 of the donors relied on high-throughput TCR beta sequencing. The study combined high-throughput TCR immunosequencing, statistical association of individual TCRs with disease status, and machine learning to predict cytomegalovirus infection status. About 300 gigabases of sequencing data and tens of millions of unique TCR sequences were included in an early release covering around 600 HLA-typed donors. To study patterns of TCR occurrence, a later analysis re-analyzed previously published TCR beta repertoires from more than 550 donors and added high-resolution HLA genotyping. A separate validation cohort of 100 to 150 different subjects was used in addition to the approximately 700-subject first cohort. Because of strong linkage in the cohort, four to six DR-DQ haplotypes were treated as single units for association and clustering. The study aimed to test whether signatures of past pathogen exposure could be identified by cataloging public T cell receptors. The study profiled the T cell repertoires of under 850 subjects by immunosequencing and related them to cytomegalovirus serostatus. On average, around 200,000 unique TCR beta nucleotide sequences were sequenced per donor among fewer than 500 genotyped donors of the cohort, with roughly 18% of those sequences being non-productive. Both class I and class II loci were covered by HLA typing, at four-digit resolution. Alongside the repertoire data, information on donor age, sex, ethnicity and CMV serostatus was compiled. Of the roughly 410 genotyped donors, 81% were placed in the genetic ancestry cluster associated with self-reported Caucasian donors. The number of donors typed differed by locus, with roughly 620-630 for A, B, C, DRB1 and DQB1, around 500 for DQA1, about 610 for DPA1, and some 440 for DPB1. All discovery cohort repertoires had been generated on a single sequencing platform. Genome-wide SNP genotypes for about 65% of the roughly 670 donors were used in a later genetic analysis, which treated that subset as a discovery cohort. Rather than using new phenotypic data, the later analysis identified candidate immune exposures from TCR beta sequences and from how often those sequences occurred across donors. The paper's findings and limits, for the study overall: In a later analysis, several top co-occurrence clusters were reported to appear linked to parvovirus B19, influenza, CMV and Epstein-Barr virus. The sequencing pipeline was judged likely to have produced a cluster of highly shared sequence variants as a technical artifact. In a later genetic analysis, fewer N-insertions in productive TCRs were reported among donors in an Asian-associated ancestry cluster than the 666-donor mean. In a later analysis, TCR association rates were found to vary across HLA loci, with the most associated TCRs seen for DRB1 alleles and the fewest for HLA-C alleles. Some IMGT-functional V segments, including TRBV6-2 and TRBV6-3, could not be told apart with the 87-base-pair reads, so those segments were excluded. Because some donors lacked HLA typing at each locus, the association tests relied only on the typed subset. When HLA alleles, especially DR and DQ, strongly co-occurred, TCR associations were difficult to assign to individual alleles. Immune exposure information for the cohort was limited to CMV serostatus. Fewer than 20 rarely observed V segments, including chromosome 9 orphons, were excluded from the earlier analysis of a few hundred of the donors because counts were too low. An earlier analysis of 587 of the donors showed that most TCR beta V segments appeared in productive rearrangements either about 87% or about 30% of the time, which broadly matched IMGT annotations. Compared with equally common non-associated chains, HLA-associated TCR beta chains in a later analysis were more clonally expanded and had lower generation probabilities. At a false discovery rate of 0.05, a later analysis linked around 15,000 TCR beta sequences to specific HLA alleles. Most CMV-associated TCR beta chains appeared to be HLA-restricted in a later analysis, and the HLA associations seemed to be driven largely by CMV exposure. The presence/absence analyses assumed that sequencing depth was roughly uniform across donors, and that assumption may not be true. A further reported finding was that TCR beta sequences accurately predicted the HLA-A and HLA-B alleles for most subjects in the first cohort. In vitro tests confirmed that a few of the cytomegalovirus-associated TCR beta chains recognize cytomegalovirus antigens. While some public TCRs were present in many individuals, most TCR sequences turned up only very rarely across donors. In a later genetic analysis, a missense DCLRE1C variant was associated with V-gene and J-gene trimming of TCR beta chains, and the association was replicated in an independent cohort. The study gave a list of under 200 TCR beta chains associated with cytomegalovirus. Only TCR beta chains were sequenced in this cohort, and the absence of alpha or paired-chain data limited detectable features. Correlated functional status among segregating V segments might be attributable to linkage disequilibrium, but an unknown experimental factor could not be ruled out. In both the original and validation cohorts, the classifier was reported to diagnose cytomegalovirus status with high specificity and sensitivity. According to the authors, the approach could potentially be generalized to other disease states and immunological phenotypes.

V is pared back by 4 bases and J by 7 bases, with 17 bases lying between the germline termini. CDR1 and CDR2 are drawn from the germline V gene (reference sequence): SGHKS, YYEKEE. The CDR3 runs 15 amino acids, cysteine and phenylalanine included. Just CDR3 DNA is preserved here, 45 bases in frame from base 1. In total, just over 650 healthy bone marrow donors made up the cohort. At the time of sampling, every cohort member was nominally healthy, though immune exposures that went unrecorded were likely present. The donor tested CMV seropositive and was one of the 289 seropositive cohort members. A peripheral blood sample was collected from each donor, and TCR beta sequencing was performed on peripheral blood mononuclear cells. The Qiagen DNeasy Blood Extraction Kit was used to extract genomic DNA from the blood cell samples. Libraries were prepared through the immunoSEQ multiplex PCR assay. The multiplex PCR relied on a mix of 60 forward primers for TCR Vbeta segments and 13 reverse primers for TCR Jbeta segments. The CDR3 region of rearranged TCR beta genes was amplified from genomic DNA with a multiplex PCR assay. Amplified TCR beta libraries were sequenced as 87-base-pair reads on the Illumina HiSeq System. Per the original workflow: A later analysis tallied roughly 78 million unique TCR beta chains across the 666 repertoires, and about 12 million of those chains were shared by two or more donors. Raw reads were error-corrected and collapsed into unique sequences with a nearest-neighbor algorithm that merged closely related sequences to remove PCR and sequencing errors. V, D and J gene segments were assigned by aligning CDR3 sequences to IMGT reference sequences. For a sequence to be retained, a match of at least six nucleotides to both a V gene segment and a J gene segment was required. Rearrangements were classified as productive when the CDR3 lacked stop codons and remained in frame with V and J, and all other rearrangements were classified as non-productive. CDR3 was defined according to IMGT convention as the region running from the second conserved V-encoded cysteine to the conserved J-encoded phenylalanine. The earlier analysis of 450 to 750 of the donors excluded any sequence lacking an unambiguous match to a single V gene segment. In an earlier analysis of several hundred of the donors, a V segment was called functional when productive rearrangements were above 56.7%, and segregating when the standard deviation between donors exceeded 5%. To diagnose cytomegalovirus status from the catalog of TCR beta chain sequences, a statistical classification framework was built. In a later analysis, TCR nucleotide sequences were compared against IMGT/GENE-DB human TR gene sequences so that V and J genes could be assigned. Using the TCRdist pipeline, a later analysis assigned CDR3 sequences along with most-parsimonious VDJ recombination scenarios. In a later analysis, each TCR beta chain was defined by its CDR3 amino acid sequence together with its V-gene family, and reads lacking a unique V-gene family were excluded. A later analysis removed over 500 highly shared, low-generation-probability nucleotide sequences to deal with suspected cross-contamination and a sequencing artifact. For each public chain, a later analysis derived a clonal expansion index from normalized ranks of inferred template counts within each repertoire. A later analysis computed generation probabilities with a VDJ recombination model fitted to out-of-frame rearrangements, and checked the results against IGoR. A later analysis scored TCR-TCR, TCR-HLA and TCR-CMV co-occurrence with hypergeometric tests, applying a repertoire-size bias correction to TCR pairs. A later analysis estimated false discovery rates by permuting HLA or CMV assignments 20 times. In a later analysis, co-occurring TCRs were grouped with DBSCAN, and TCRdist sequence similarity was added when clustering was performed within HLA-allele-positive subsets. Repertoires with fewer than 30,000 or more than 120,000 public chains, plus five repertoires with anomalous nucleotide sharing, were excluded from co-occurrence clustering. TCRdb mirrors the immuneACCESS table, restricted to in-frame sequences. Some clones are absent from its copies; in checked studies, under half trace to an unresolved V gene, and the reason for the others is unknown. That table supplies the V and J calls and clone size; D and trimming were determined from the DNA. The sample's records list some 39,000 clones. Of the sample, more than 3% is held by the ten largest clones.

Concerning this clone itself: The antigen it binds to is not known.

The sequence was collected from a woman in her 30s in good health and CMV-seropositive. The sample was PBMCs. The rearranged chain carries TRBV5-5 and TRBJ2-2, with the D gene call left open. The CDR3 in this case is CASSRTEAAGGELFF. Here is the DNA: TGTGCCAGCAGCCGTACCGAGGCAGCCGGCGGGGAGCTGTTTTTT.